This TCR beta chain was documented in a study of cytomegalovirus exposure and HLA in healthy donors. The CDR3 contains 14 residues. With 5 bases clipped from V and 11 bases from J, the junction kept 14 bases outside the gene matches. Germline assignment: CDR1 MDHEN and CDR2 SYDVKM. PCR was performed using 60 Vbeta and 13 Jbeta primers. Assay used: immunoSEQ multiplex PCR; TCRdb lists only in-frame clones, some missing. Among tens of thousands of clones listed, about 67% were seen once. The sample was PBMCs. The rearrangement uses TRBV28 and TRBJ2-5; 7 positions agree with TRBD1. This sequence was found in a man younger than 45 in good health and CMV-seronegative. The CDR3 loop is CASSQGTASESQYF. In DNA, the CDR3 is TGTGCCAGCAGTCAAGGGACAGCCTCCGAGTCGCAGTACTTC.